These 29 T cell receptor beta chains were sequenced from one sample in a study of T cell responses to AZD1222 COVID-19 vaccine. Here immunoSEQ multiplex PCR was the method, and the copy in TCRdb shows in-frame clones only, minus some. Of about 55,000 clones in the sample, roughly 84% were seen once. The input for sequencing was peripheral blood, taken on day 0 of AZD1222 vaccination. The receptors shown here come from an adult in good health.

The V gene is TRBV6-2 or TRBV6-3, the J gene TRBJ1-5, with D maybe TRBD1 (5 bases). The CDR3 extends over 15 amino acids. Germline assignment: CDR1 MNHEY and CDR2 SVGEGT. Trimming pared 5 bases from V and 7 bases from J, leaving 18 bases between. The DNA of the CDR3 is TGTGCCAGCAGTCGAGGGGCGACCTTAGGGCAGCCCCAGCATTTT. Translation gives CASSRGATLGQPQHF.

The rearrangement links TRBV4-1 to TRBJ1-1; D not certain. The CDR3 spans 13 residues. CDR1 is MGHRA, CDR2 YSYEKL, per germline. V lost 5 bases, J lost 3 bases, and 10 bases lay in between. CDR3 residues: CASSLGFDTEAFF. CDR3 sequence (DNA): TGCGCCAGCAGCTTGGGATTCGACACTGAAGCTTTCTTT.

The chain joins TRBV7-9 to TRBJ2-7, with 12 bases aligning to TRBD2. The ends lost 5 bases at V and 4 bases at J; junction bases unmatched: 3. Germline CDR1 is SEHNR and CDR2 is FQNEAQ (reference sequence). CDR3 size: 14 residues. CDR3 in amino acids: CASSRLAGEYEQYF. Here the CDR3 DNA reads TGTGCCAGCAGCCGACTAGCGGGAGAGTACGAGCAGTACTTC.

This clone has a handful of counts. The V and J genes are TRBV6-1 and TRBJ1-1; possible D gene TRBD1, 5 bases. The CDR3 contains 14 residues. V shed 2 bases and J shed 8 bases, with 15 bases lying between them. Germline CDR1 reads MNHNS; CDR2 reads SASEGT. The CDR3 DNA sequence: TGTGCCAGCAGTGAAAAATCCTGGGACGTAGAAGCTTTCTTT. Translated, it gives CASSEKSWDVEAFF.

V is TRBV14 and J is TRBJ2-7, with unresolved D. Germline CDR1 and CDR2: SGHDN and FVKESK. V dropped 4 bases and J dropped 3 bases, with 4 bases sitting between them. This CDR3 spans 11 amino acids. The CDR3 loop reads CASSRDYEQYF. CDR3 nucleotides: TGTGCCAGCAGCCGTGACTACGAGCAGTACTTC.

Written as DNA, the CDR3 is TGTGCCAGCTCTCGACTAGCACTATACGAGCAGTACTTC. Encoded protein: CASSRLALYEQYF. The chain uses TRBV2 and TRBJ2-7; 7 nucleotides line up with TRBD2. The germline CDR1 and CDR2 sequences are SNHLY and FYNNEI. The CDR3 extends over 13 amino acids. J was trimmed by 4 bases and V by 8 bases; bases with no gene match: 8.

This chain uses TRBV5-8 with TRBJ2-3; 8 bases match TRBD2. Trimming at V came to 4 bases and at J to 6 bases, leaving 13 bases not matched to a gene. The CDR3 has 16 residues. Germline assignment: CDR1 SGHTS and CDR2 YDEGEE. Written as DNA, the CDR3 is TGTGCCAGCAGCCCCCGGGGGGGAGGGCCGGGGGATACGCAGTATTTT. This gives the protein CASSPRGGGPGDTQYF.

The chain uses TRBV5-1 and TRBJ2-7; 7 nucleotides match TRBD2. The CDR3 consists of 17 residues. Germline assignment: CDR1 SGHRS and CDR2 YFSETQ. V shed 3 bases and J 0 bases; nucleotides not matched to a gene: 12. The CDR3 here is CASSSQTSASSSYEQYF. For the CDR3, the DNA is TGCGCCAGCAGCTCCCAAACTAGCGCCAGTAGCTCCTACGAGCAGTACTTC.

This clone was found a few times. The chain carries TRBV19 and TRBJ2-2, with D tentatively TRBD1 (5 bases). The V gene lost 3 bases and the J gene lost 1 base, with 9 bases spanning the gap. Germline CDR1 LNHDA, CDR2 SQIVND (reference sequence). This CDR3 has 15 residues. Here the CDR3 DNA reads TGTGCCAGTAGTATTCGACAGAAGAACACCGGGGAGCTGTTTTTT. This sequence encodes CASSIRQKNTGELFF.

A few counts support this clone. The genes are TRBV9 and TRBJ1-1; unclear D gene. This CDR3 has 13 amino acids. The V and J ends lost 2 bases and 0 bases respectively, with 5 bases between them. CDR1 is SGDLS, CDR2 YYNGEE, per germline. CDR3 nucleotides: TGTGCCAGCAGCGTGGGAATGAACACTGAAGCTTTCTTT. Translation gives CASSVGMNTEAFF.

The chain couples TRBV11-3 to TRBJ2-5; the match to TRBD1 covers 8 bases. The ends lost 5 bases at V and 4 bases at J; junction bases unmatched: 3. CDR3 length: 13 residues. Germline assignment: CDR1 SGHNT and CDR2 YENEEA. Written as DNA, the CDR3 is TGTGCCAGCAGCGCCGGACAGGGAGAGACCCAGTACTTC. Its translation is CASSAGQGETQYF. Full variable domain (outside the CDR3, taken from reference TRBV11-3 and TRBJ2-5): EAGVVQSPRYKIIEKKQPVAFWCNPISGHNTLYWYLQNLGQGPELLIRYENEEAVDDSQLPKDRFSAERLKGVDSTLKIQPAELGDSAVYLCASSAGQGETQYFGPGTRLLVL.

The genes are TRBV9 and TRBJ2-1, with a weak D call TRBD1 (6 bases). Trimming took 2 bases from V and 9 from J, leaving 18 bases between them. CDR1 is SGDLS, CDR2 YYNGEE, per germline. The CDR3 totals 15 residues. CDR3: CASSVGHTDHSEQFF. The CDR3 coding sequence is TGTGCCAGCAGCGTGGGACACACCGACCATAGTGAGCAGTTCTTC.

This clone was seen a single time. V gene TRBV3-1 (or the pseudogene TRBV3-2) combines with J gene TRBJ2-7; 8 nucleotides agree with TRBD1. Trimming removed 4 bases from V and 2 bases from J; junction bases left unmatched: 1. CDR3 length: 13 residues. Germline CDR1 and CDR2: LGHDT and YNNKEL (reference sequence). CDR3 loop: CASSRDRTYEQYF. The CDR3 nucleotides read TGTGCCAGCAGCCGGGACAGGACCTACGAGCAGTACTTC.

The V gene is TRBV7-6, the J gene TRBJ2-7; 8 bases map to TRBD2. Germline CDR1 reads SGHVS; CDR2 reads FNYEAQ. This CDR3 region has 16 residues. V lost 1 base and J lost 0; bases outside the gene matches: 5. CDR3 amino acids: CASSLGSGASSYEQYF. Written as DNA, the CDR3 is TGTGCCAGCAGCTTAGGTAGCGGGGCGAGCTCCTACGAGCAGTACTTC.

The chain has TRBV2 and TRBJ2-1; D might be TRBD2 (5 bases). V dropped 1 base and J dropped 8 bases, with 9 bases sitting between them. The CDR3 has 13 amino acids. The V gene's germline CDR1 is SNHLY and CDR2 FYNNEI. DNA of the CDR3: TGTGCCAGCAGTGAAGAGTCGCGGGATGAGCAGTTCTTC. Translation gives CASSEESRDEQFF.

The CDR3 DNA is TGTGCCAGCCGAAGAGGCAGGGCGGGGCAAGAGACCCAGTACTTC. Amino acid sequence: CASRRGRAGQETQYF. J is TRBJ2-5 and V is TRBV5-5, with D perhaps TRBD2 (6 bases). The CDR3 loop spans 15 amino acids. Germline CDR1 and CDR2: SGHKS and YYEKEE (reference sequence). Trimming removed 7 bases from V and 2 bases from J, with 18 bases in between.

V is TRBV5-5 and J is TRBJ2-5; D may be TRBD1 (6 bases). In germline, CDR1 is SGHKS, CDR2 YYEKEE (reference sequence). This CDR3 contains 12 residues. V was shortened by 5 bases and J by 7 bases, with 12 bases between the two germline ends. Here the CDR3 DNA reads TGTGCCAGCAGGCTGACAGGACTGACCCAGTACTTC. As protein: CASRLTGLTQYF.

The CDR3 sequence is CASRSGSLETQYF. DNA of the CDR3: TGCGCCAGCAGGTCTGGGTCCCTAGAGACCCAGTACTTC. The chain couples TRBV5-1 to TRBJ2-5; D remains unclear. The CDR3 covers 13 residues. The V end lost 5 bases, the J end lost 4 bases, and 12 bases lay between the germline ends. Germline loops: CDR1 SGHRS, CDR2 YFSETQ.

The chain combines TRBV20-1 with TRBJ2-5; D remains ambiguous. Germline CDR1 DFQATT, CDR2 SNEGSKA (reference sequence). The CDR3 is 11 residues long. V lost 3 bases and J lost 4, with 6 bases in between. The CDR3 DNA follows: TGCAGTGCTAGCCGAACAGAGACCCAGTACTTC. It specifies CSASRTETQYF.

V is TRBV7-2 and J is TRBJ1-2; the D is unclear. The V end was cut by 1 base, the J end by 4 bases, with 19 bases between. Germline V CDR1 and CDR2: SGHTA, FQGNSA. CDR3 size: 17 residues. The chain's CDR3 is CASSLVGRLQLFYGYTF. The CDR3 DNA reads TGTGCCAGCAGCTTAGTTGGCAGACTCCAACTTTTCTATGGCTACACCTTC.

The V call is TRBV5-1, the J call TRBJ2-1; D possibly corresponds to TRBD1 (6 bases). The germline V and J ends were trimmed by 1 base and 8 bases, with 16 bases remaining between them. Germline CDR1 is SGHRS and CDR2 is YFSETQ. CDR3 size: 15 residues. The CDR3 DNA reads TGCGCCAGCAGCTTGTTGTACAGGGATGGGGATGAGCAGTTCTTC. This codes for CASSLLYRDGDEQFF.

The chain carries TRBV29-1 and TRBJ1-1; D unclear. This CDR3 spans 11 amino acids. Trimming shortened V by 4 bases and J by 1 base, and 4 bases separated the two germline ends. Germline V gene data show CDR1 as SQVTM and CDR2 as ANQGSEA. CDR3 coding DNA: TGCAGCGTTGGCACGAACACTGAAGCTTTCTTT. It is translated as CSVGTNTEAFF. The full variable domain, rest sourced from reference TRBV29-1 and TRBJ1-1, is SAVISQKPSRDICQRGTSLTIQCQVDSQVTMMFWYRQQPGQSLTLIATANQGSEATYESGFVIDKFPISRPNLTFSTLTVSNMSPEDSSIYLCSVGTNTEAFFGQGTRLTVV.

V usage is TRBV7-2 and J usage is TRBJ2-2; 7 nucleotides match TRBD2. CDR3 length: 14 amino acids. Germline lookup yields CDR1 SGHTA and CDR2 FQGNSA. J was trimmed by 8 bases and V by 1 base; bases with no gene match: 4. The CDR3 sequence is CASSLDGRFGELFF. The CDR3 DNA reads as TGTGCCAGCAGCTTAGACGGGAGGTTTGGGGAGCTGTTTTTT. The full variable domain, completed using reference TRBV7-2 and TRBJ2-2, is GAGVSQSPSNKVTEKGKDVELRCDPISGHTALYWYRQSLGQGLEFLIYFQGNSAPDKSGLPSDRFSAERTGGSVSTLTIQRTQQEDSAVYLCASSLDGRFGELFFGEGSRLTVL.

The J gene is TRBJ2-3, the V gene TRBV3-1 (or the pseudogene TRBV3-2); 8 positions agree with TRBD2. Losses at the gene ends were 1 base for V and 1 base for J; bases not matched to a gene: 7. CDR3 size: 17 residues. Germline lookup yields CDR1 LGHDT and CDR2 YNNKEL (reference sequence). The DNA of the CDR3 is TGTGCCAGCAGCCAAGCTATGGCGGGAGGCGGCACAGATACGCAGTATTTT. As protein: CASSQAMAGGGTDTQYF.

Written as DNA, the CDR3 is TGTGCCAGCAGCCCTAAACAGGGGGCCGACTATGGCTACACCTTC. This encodes CASSPKQGADYGYTF. The J gene is TRBJ1-2, the V gene TRBV5-8, with 9 bases identical to TRBD1. Losses at the gene ends were 4 bases for V and 3 bases for J; bases not matched to a gene: 7. In germline, CDR1 is SGHTS, CDR2 YDEGEE. There are 15 residues in the CDR3.

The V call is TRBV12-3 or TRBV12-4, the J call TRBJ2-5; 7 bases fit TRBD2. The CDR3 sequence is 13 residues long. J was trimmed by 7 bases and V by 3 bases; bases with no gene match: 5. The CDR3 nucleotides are TGTGCCAGCAGTTTGGGGGACTACGGGACCCAGTACTTC. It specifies CASSLGDYGTQYF.

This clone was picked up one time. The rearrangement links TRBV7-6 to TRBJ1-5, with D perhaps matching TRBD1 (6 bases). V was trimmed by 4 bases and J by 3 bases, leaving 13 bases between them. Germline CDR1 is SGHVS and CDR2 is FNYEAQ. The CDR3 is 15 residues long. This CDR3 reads CASSSRDIPNQPQHF. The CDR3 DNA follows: TGTGCCAGCAGCTCAAGGGACATCCCCAATCAGCCCCAGCATTTT.

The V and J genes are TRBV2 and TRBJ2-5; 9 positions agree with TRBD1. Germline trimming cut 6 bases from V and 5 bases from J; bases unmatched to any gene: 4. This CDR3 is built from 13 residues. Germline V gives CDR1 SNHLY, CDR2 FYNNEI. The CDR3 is CASRQGAGETQYF. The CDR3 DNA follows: TGTGCCAGCAGACAGGGGGCAGGGGAGACCCAGTACTTC. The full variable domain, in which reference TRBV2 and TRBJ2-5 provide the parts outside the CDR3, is EPEVTQTPSHQVTQMGQEVILRCVPISNHLYFYWYRQILGQKVEFLVSFYNNEISEKSEIFDDQFSVERPDGSNFTLKIRSTKLEDSAMYFCASRQGAGETQYFGPGTRLLVL.

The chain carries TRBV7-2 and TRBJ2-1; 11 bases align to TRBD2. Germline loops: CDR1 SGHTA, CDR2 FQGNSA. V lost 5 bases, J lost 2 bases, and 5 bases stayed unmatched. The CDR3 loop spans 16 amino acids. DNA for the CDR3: TGTGCCAGCAGCCAAAATAGCGGGAGGGCCTACAATGAGCAGTTCTTC. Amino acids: CASSQNSGRAYNEQFF.